The 14 T cell receptor beta chains given below trace back to one sample, sequenced in a study of shared clonotypes between healthy human individuals. TCRdb's copy holds only in-frame clones and misses some; the assay was immunoSEQ multiplex PCR. The table lists about 980,000 clones, approximately 80% of them singletons. What was sequenced was memory CD4+ T cells sorted from blood. The subset here: CD45RA-negative fraction. Receptors originate from a man younger than 35 in good health.

V gene TRBV7-2 combines with J gene TRBJ2-7, with 10 bases fitting TRBD2. Germline V gene data show CDR1 as SGHTA and CDR2 as FQGNSA. The ends lost 5 bases at V and 4 bases at J; junction bases unmatched: 8. The CDR3 has 15 amino acids. The CDR3 region is CASSRPGTSVYEQYF. The CDR3 nucleotides are TGTGCCAGCAGCCGACCCGGGACTAGCGTTTACGAGCAGTACTTC.

This clone was observed at least ten times. The chain uses TRBV4-3 and TRBJ1-1; D remains ambiguous. V was cut by 2 bases and J by 0 bases, with 7 bases left in between. The CDR3 runs 14 residues. Germline assignment: CDR1 LGHNA and CDR2 YSLEER. DNA of the CDR3: TGCGCCAGCAGCCAACAGCTCATGAACACTGAAGCTTTCTTT. Protein sequence: CASSQQLMNTEAFF.

The CDR3 loop is CASRASGQMSNEQFF. The DNA of the CDR3 is TGTGCCAGTAGGGCTAGCGGACAGATGAGTAATGAGCAGTTCTTC. V is TRBV19 and J is TRBJ2-1; perhaps TRBD2 as D (7 bases). Trimming stripped 6 bases from V and 7 bases from J, with 19 bases between. The CDR3 extends over 15 amino acids. Germline loops: CDR1 LNHDA, CDR2 SQIVND (reference sequence).

This rearrangement joins TRBV15 to TRBJ1-2; D unresolved. Germline V gene sequence: CDR1 LNHNV, CDR2 YYDKDF (reference sequence). The CDR3 is 16 amino acids. V gave up 2 bases and J gave up 1 base, with 14 bases separating them. The CDR3 sequence is CATSRSGGPGNYGYTF. CDR3 coding DNA: TGTGCCACCAGCAGAAGTGGAGGCCCGGGTAACTATGGCTACACCTTC.

The chain links TRBV6-5 to TRBJ1-3, with D unresolved. The germline gives CDR1 MNHEY, CDR2 SVGAGI. The CDR3 consists of 14 residues. V lost 5 bases to trimming and J lost 0 bases, with 8 bases between them. The CDR3 is CASSPAYSGNTIYF. In nucleotides, the CDR3 is TGTGCCAGCAGTCCGGCTTACTCTGGAAACACCATATATTTT.

The chain couples TRBV28 to TRBJ1-5; 10 bases are shared with TRBD1. This CDR3 is built from 14 residues. V lost 5 bases to trimming and J lost 6 bases; unmatched junction nucleotides: 4. Germline loops: CDR1 MDHEN, CDR2 SYDVKM. The CDR3 reads CASSIGQGGQPQHF. In nucleotides, the CDR3 is TGTGCCAGCAGTATCGGACAGGGGGGTCAGCCCCAGCATTTT.

The chain has TRBV7-2 and TRBJ2-7; D gene unclear. CDR3 length: 14 amino acids. In germline, CDR1 is SGHTA, CDR2 FQGNSA. Trimming took off 5 bases at V and 6 bases at J, with 17 bases between the two ends. The CDR3 DNA is TGTGCCAGCAGCCCGACCGGGCCGGCAGCCGAGCAGTACTTC. Translated, it gives CASSPTGPAAEQYF.

The genes are TRBV11-2 and TRBJ1-4; no clear D gene. Looked up from germline, CDR1 is SGHAT and CDR2 is FQNNGV. Trimming pared 3 bases from V and 4 bases from J, leaving 9 bases between. This CDR3 region has 14 residues. This CDR3 is CASSLASYNEKLFF. Here the CDR3 DNA reads TGTGCCAGCAGCTTGGCCAGTTATAATGAAAAACTGTTTTTT.

This clone has only a few counts. The chain couples TRBV10-2 to TRBJ2-7; 9 bases line up with TRBD2. This CDR3 is 15 amino acids long. V was pared by 5 bases and J by 6 bases, with 11 bases of the junction left unmatched. Per germline, CDR1 WSHSY and CDR2 SAAADI. Here the CDR3 reads CASSLLAGERSEQYF. Written as DNA, the CDR3 is TGCGCCAGCAGTCTCTTAGCGGGAGAGAGAAGCGAGCAGTACTTC.

This clone appeared a few times. The V gene is TRBV5-1, the J gene TRBJ2-1; tentatively, D is TRBD1 (6 bases). Between the trimmed V and J ends, which lost 0 bases and 0 bases, there was a span of 10 bases. Germline CDR1 and CDR2: SGHRS and YFSETQ. This CDR3 spans 16 amino acids. For the CDR3, the DNA is TGCGCCAGCAGCTTGGCAGGGGCCAACTCCTACAATGAGCAGTTCTTC. It encodes CASSLAGANSYNEQFF.

This clone was seen ten or more times. V and J are TRBV6-1 and TRBJ2-7, with D tentatively TRBD2 (5 bases). CDR3 length: 13 amino acids. CDR1 and CDR2 from the germline V gene are MNHNS and SASEGT. The CDR3 sequence is CPTRDPGSYEQYF. The CDR3 DNA reads TGTCCTACCCGGGATCCCGGATCCTACGAGCAGTACTTC.

This CDR3 reads CASSFTYRGEQYF. CDR3 sequence (DNA): TGTGCCAGCAGTTTTACCTACAGGGGCGAGCAGTACTTC. This chain connects TRBV27 to TRBJ2-7, with 7 nucleotides matching TRBD1. CDR1 is MNHEY and CDR2 is SMNVEV in the germline V gene (reference sequence). Trimming removed 3 bases from V and 6 bases from J; junction bases left unmatched: 5. The CDR3 totals 13 residues.

The chain joins TRBV6-1 to TRBJ2-5; 7 nucleotides line up with TRBD2. The CDR3 length is 16 residues. Trimming at V came to 2 bases and at J to 8 bases, leaving 14 bases not matched to a gene. The germline gives CDR1 MNHNS, CDR2 SASEGT. CDR3 region: CASSESGGTFKDTQYF. The DNA of the CDR3 is TGTGCCAGCAGTGAATCGGGGGGAACCTTCAAGGATACCCAGTACTTC.

V usage is TRBV18 and J usage is TRBJ1-2; 8 nucleotides line up with TRBD1. The germline V gene encodes CDR1 KGHSH and CDR2 LQKENI. The CDR3 is 15 residues long. With V trimmed by 5 bases and J by 8 bases, 13 bases remained unmatched. CDR3 nucleotide sequence: TGTGCCAGCTCATCATCGCCGGGACAGGCTGGGGGCTACACCTTC. Its protein product is CASSSSPGQAGGYTF.